This TCR beta chain derives from a study of PD-1 blockade in classical Hodgkin lymphoma. The CDR3 length is 12 residues. Looked up from germline, CDR1 is SNHLY and CDR2 is FYNNEI. Trimming pared 7 bases from V and 7 bases from J, leaving 11 bases between. Some clones are missing from TCRdb's copy, which holds only in-frame ones; the method was immunoSEQ multiplex PCR. The sample carries about 38,000 clones, more than 60% recorded once. Time point indicated: cycle 4 day 1 (C4D1), after 5 to 7 weeks of nivolumab. All patients relapsed after autologous stem cell transplantation, and brentuximab vedotin exposure varied.

The TCR sequence derives from a human donor with classical Hodgkin lymphoma. The specimen was peripheral blood mononuclear cells (PBMCs), collected before the fourth cycle of nivolumab. The chain joins TRBV2 to TRBJ2-1, with D hard to call. DNA of the CDR3: TGTGCCAGCACCTTGTCTGTTAATGAGCAGTTCTTC. Translation: CASTLSVNEQFF. The full variable domain, in which reference TRBV2 and TRBJ2-1 provide the parts outside the CDR3, is EPEVTQTPSHQVTQMGQEVILRCVPISNHLYFYWYRQILGQKVEFLVSFYNNEISEKSEIFDDQFSVERPDGSNFTLKIRSTKLEDSAMYFCASTLSVNEQFFGPGTRLTVL.